This T cell receptor (beta chain) was recovered during a study of blood T cell repertoires in COVID-19 (dated by TCRdb to the early 2020s). Background on the whole study: The collaborator samples originated in the United States, Italy and Spain and spanned the acute and convalescent phases of COVID-19. The prospective study material was composed of cDNA or gDNA derived from T cells, B-cell-depleted T cells, or PBMCs. Deeply sampled blood TCRbeta repertoires from subjects exposed to, actively infected with, or recovered from COVID-19 were included in the dataset. The repertoires were made available in a free public database intended to serve as a resource for research on the immune response to SARS-CoV-2. The samples were drawn from the first 160 participants of the ongoing ImmuneRACE study and from 950 to 1,500 subjects provided by 6 global collaborators. The sample metadata nearly always contained a de-identified subject ID, COVID-19 status, age in years and sex. Where available, HLA class I and class II types were taken from metadata supplied by the sample provider and were not determined by assay-based typing. The investigation overall reported the following: The amount of clinical and demographic metadata varied by source and participant and was provided uncurated.

The collaborating institutions used their own protocols to collect whole blood in K2EDTA tubes. For TCRbeta analysis, collaborators shipped samples in one of three forms: frozen whole blood, isolated PBMCs, or DNA extracted from either of those sample types. TCRbeta CDR3 regions were amplified from genomic DNA by means of the immunoSEQ Assay, a bias-controlled multiplex PCR. Per the original workflow: Within the assay, amplification of reference gene primers was used to estimate how many nucleated cells each sample contained. To quantify the absolute abundance of each unique TCRbeta CDR3 rearrangement, sequence reads were collapsed and filtered. For each sample, productive Simpson clonality was calculated as the square root of Simpson's diversity index across productive rearrangements. TCRdb provides this immuneACCESS table in a form limited to in-frame rearrangements. Some clones are lacking; in checked studies, under half of them reflect an unresolved V gene, and why the rest are absent is not known. V and J calls and clone size follow that table, whereas D and trimming were derived from the DNA. Counted in this sample were 90,000 to 110,000 clones; roughly 85% of them appeared once. Roughly 4% of the sample is taken by the ten largest.

A remark on this clone: It lacks a known antigen. Per-base quality was not reported, and no clone a single base away is much larger than it.

V is clipped by 0 bases and J by 3 bases, and the sequence between their germline boundaries is 7 bases long. From cysteine to phenylalanine, the CDR3 is 14 amino acids long. Only the CDR3 DNA is retained, 42 bases long and in frame from the first base. From the germline V gene, CDR1 is SGHRS and CDR2 is YFSETQ. Recombination linked TRBV5-1 to TRBJ2-1, with the D gene not clear enough to name. Sequencing was performed on peripheral blood. The source is a man aged 45 to 65 with acute or convalescent COVID-19. The CDR3 loop reads CASSLANYYNEQFF. In nucleotide form, the sequence is TGCGCCAGCAGCTTGGCTAACTACTACAATGAGCAGTTCTTC.